Reported below is one T cell receptor beta chain. Its antigen is currently unknown. The entry originates in a study of cytomegalovirus exposure and HLA in healthy donors. The CDR3 is made up of 14 amino acids. V lost 1 base, J lost 1 base, and 7 bases lay in between. CDR1 and CDR2 (germline): SGHTA, FQGNSA. The study's findings and limits: A cluster of highly shared sequence variants was likely a sequencing artifact. Some V segments, TRBV6-2 and TRBV6-3 among them, were indistinguishable and were therefore excluded. There were reportedly fewer N-insertions in an Asian-associated ancestry cluster than the approximately 670-donor mean, in a later analysis.

Primers included in the PCR were 60 Vbeta and 13 Jbeta primers. Clones were read by immunoSEQ multiplex PCR, and TCRdb kept only the in-frame ones, dropping some. This sample contains fewer than 85,000 clones. The receptor comes from a female donor in good health and CMV-seropositive. The chain couples TRBV7-2 to TRBJ2-5; unclear D gene. Sample: PBMCs. The CDR3 sequence is CASSLEYSQETQYF. CDR3 sequence (DNA): TGTGCCAGCAGCTTAGAGTACAGCCAAGAGACCCAGTACTTC.